This T cell receptor (beta chain) stems from a study of tumor-infiltrating lymphocytes in primary liver carcinoma. Study conclusions and caveats: Since sampling was bulk and unsorted, CD4+ and CD8+ repertoires were not compared. Compared with blood, tumor repertoires held significantly more in their top 250 clones.

On this clonotype itself: The antigen is not known. At one end the junction does not follow the germline gene, possibly because of a read error.

RNA isolated from unsorted whole blood supplied the blood RNA, with germline DNA also extracted. This CDR3 spans 12 amino acids. Germline V gene data show CDR1 as SGHNT and CDR2 as YENEEA. The investigators made TCR beta cDNA from approximately 0.5 ug total RNA, using a constant-region primer. Libraries for TCR beta were built through three nested multiplex PCR rounds, which together made up a slightly modified ARM-PCR procedure. PCR rounds one and two used TRBV1-TRBV30 forward primers with a C-beta reverse primer for about 11 cycles each. A single record per CDR3 protein comes from TCRdb applying MiXCR to the multiplex PCR reads. This sample has 250,000 to 400,000 distinct CDR3 sequences, with roughly 60% found just once.

V usage is TRBV11-3 and J usage is TRBJ2-1; D unclear. The TCR was taken from a man aged 40-50 years with primary liver carcinoma and hepatitis B virus infection. Material: peripheral blood. The CDR3 nucleotides read TGTGCCAGCAACTTAAACGCAAACGAGCAGTTCTTC. Translating gives CASNLNANEQFF.